This T cell receptor beta chain was captured by sequencing in a study of T cell responses to AZD1222 COVID-19 vaccine. Study as a whole: Pooling of second doses given at about 4 or about 12 weeks was done.

The assay was immunoSEQ multiplex PCR, and TCRdb's table has in-frame clones only and misses some. The sample lists about 140,000 clones; around 90% were seen once. Study-wide points: No repertoire was sampled before or during the peak T cell response, only after it. Researchers report vaccine-associated CD4 TCRs spanning spike, with dominance at 160-218 and 743-854.

A remark on this clone: The target antigen is unknown.

V shed 2 bases and J shed 1 base, with 9 bases lying between them. CDR1 is MGHRA, CDR2 YSYEKL, per germline. The CDR3 is made up of 14 amino acids. This TCR was sampled from an adult in good health. This rearrangement joins TRBV4-1 to TRBJ2-7; D might be TRBD1 (5 bases). This sample comprised peripheral blood, obtained on day 0 of AZD1222 vaccination. The CDR3 nucleotides read TGCGCCAGCAGCCAATGGGCAGGGTCCTACGAGCAGTACTTC. This sequence encodes CASSQWAGSYEQYF.